The 10 T cell receptor beta chains presented below share a single source sample, sequenced in a study of CD8+ T cells in alopecia areata. In each case, RNA was isolated and then reverse transcribed into cDNA as the sequencing template. Profiled with immunoSEQ multiplex PCR; TCRdb holds only in-frame clones, not every one. The sample shows some 190,000 clones, roughly three fifths of them seen only once. Treatment noted: oral pan-JAK inhibitor, 5-10 mg twice daily. Material: CD4+ T cells sorted from blood, obtained between weeks 43 and 45, from a patient treated with tofacitinib. The receptors originated from a human donor with alopecia areata.

The genes are TRBV15 and TRBJ1-6; a possible D gene is TRBD1 (5 bases). The CDR3 consists of 17 residues. The germline V and J ends were trimmed by 0 bases and 5 bases, with 14 bases remaining between them. Germline loops: CDR1 LNHNV, CDR2 YYDKDF (reference sequence). DNA of the CDR3: TGTGCCACCAGCAGAGATTTAGCAGGGCCCGATAATTCACCCCTCCACTTT. Its translation: CATSRDLAGPDNSPLHF.

This clone has just a few counts. The chain couples TRBV30 to TRBJ1-2, with D hard to call. The germline V gene has CDR1 GTSNPN and CDR2 SVGIG (reference sequence). The V end was cut by 1 base, the J end by 4 bases, with 13 bases between. This CDR3 has 14 residues. This CDR3 reads CAWSAGWRTYGYTF. The CDR3 coding sequence is TGTGCCTGGAGTGCGGGTTGGCGGACCTATGGCTACACCTTC. The variable domain in full, with the rest retrieved from reference TRBV30 and TRBJ1-2, is SQTIHQWPATLVQPVGSPLSLECTVEGTSNPNLYWYRQAAGRGLQLLFYSVGIGQISSEVPQNLSASRPQDRQFILSSKKLLLSDSGFYLCAWSAGWRTYGYTFGSGTRLTVV.

The chain carries TRBV7-8 and TRBJ2-1, with 10 bases aligning to TRBD2. J was trimmed by 5 bases and V by 5 bases; bases with no gene match: 9. Germline CDR1 SGHVS, CDR2 FQNEAQ. This CDR3 is 16 amino acids long. In nucleotides, the CDR3 is TGTGCCAGCAGCACCGGGACTAGCGTTTCAAACAATGAGCAGTTCTTC. Its translation: CASSTGTSVSNNEQFF.

The chain recombines TRBV29-1 with TRBJ2-7; no definite D call. CDR3 length: 12 amino acids. Germline V gene sequence: CDR1 SQVTM, CDR2 ANQGSEA. V was cut by 3 bases and J by 3 bases, with 9 bases left in between. The CDR3 region is CSVEVSNYEQYF. CDR3 nucleotide sequence: TGCAGCGTTGAGGTCAGCAACTACGAGCAGTACTTC.

The chain carries TRBV30 and TRBJ1-5; 11 nucleotides agree with TRBD1. With V trimmed by 5 bases and J by 12 bases, 9 bases remained unmatched. The CDR3 is 13 residues long. CDR1 is GTSNPN and CDR2 is SVGIG in the germline V gene (reference sequence). CDR3 bases: TGTGCCTGGTCTAGGGACAGGGGGACGGTCCAGCATTTT. This encodes CAWSRDRGTVQHF.

The chain is built from TRBV2 and TRBJ2-5; 7 bases fit TRBD1. V was clipped by 6 bases and J by 1 base; unmatched bases: 2. Looked up from germline, CDR1 is SNHLY and CDR2 is FYNNEI. This CDR3 comprises 13 residues. CDR3 coding DNA: TGTGCCAGCAGGGGACAGATCCAAGAGACCCAGTACTTC. It translates to CASRGQIQETQYF. Combining the CDR3 with reference TRBV2 and TRBJ2-5 gives the whole variable domain EPEVTQTPSHQVTQMGQEVILRCVPISNHLYFYWYRQILGQKVEFLVSFYNNEISEKSEIFDDQFSVERPDGSNFTLKIRSTKLEDSAMYFCASRGQIQETQYFGPGTRLLVL.

This clone has a handful of counts. The chain couples TRBV2 to TRBJ1-6, with 7 bases aligning to TRBD1. With 9 bases clipped from V and 7 bases from J, the junction kept 6 bases outside the gene matches. The CDR3 sequence is 13 residues long. Germline V gene lookup returns CDR1 SNHLY and CDR2 FYNNEI. CDR3 amino acids: CASRQGYNSPLHF. In nucleotides, the CDR3 is TGTGCCAGTAGACAGGGCTACAATTCACCCCTCCACTTT.

This clone was picked up a small number of times. The chain couples TRBV7-8 to TRBJ1-6; D may be TRBD1 (6 bases). The CDR3 runs to 14 residues. The V gene's germline CDR1 is SGHVS and CDR2 FQNEAQ. With 2 bases removed from V and 12 bases from J, the gap between germline ends came to 14 bases. The CDR3 nucleotides read TGTGCCAGCAGCTTAAGCCGGGGGCGGTTACCCCTCCACTTT. It codes for CASSLSRGRLPLHF.

This chain joins TRBV27 and TRBJ1-2; 11 positions agree with TRBD1. Germline V gene data show CDR1 as MNHEY and CDR2 as SMNVEV (reference sequence). V gave up 4 bases and J gave up 4 bases; unmatched junction bases: 11. This CDR3 spans 17 amino acids. CDR3 in DNA: TGTGCCAGCAGTTCATACCCCAGGGACAGGGGGGTCTATGGCTACACCTTC. Its translation: CASSSYPRDRGVYGYTF.

The rearrangement joins TRBV10-3 to TRBJ2-7, with 8 bases identical to TRBD2. CDR1 and CDR2 from the germline V gene are ENHRY and SYGVKD. V trimming: 10 bases; J trimming: 5 bases; junction bases outside the gene matches: 7. The CDR3 totals 12 residues. CDR3: CATRGAGDEQYF. CDR3 sequence (DNA): TGTGCCACCAGGGGAGCGGGGGACGAGCAGTACTTC.